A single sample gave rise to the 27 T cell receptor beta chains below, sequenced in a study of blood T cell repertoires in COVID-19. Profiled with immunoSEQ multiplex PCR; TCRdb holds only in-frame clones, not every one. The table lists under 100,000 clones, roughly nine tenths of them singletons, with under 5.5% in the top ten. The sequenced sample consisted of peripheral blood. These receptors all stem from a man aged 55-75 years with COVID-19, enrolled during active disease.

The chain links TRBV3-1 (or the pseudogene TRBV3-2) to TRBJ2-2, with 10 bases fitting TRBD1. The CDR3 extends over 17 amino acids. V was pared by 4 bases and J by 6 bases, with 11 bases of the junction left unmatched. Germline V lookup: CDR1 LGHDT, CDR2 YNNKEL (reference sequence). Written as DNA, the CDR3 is TGTGCCAGCAGCCCCAAGGCCGAGACAGGGGGCGCCGGGGAGCTGTTTTTT. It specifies CASSPKAETGGAGELFF.

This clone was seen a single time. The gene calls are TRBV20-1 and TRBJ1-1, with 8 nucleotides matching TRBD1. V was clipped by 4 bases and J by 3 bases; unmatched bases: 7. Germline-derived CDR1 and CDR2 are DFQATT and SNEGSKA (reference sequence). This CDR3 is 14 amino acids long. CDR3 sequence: CSANDRGADTEAFF. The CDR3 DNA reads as TGCAGTGCTAATGACAGGGGAGCGGACACTGAAGCTTTCTTT.

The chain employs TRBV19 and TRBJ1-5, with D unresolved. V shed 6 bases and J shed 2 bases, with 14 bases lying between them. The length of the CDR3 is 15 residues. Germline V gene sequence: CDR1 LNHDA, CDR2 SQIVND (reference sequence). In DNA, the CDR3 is TGTGCCAGTAGAACGATGAGGCGAGGCAATCAGCCCCAGCATTTT. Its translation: CASRTMRRGNQPQHF. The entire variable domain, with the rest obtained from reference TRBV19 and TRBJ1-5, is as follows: DGGITQSPKYLFRKEGQNVTLSCEQNLNHDAMYWYRQDPGQGLRLIYYSQIVNDFQKGDIAEGYSVSREKKESFPLTVTSAQKNPTAFYLCASRTMRRGNQPQHFGDGTRLSIL.

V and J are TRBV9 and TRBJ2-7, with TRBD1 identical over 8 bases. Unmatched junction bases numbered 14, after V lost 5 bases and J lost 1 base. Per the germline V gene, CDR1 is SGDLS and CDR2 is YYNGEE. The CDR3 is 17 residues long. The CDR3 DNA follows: TGTGCCAGCAGTGCTACAACCGGGACAGGAGAATCCTACGAGCAGTACTTC. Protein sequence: CASSATTGTGESYEQYF.

CDR3: CASGLKGDGGYTF. The CDR3 nucleotides read TGTGCCAGCGGTCTAAAGGGGGATGGCGGCTACACCTTC. The chain recombines TRBV6-4 with TRBJ1-2, with a possible D match to TRBD1 (6 bases). Germline V gene sequence: CDR1 MRHNA, CDR2 SNTAGT. The V and J ends lost 8 bases and 8 bases respectively, with 18 bases between them. The CDR3 extends over 13 amino acids.

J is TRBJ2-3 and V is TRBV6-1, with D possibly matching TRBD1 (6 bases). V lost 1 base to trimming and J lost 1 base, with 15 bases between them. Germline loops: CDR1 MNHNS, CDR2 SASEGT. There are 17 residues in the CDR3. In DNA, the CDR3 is TGTGCCAGCAGTGAAGTGATAGGGGGAACGGGCACAGATACGCAGTATTTT. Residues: CASSEVIGGTGTDTQYF.

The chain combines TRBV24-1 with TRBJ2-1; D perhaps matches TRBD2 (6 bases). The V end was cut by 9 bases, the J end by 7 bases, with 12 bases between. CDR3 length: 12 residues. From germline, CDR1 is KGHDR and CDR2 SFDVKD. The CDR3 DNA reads TGTGCCACCGCGGGGTGGGAAAATGAGCAGTTCTTC. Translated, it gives CATAGWENEQFF.

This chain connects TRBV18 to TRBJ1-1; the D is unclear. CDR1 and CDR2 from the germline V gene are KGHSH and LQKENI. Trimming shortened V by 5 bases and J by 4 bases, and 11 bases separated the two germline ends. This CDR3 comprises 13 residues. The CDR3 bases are TGTGCCAGCTCATCTAGGGCGGGCACTGAAGCTTTCTTT. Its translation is CASSSRAGTEAFF.

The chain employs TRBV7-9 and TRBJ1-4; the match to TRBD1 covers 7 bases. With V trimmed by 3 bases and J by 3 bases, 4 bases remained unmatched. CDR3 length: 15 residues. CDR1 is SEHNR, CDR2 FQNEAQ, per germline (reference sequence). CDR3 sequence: CASSLAGTANEKLFF. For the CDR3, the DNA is TGTGCCAGCAGCTTGGCGGGGACAGCTAATGAAAAACTGTTTTTT.

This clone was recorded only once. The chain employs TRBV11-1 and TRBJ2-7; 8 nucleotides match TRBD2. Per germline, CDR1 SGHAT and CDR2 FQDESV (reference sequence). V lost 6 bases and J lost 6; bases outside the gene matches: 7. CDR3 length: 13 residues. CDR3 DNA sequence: TGTGCCAGCAGTTGGACTAGCCGAAGCGAGCAGTACTTC. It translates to CASSWTSRSEQYF.

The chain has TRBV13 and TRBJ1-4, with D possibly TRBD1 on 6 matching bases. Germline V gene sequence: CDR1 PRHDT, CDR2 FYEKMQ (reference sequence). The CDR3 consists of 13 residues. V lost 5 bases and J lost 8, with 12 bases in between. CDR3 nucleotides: TGTGCCAGCAGCCCCGGGACATCGGAAAAACTGTTTTTT. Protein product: CASSPGTSEKLFF.

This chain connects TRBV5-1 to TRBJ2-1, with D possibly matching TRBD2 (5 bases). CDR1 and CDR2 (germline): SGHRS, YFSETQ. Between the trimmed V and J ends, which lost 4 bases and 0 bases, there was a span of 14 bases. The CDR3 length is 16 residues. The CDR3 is CASSLQDLSSYNEQFF. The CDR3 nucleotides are TGCGCCAGCAGCCTGCAGGACTTAAGCTCCTACAATGAGCAGTTCTTC.

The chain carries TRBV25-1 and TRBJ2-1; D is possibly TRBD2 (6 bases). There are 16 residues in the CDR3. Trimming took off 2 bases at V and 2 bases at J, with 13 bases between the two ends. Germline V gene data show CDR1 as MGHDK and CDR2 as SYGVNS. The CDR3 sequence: CASSEGGSSPYNEQFF. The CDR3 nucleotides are TGTGCCAGCAGTGAAGGAGGGAGTTCCCCCTACAATGAGCAGTTCTTC.

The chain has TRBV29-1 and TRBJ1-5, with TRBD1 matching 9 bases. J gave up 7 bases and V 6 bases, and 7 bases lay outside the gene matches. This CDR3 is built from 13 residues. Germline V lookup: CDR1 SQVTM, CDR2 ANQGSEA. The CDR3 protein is CSVRTGVGQPQHF. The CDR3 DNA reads TGCAGCGTAAGGACAGGGGTTGGACAGCCCCAGCATTTT.

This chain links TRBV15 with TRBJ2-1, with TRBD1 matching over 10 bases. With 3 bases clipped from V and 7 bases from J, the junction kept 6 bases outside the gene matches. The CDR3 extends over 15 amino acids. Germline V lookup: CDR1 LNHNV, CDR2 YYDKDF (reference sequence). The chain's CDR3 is CATSSQGQGWNEQFF. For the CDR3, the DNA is TGTGCCACCAGCAGTCAGGGACAGGGGTGGAATGAGCAGTTCTTC. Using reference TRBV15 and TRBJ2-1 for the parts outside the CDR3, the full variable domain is DAMVIQNPRYQVTQFGKPVTLSCSQTLNHNVMYWYQQKSSQAPKLLFHYYDKDFNNEADTPDNFQSRRPNTSFCFLDIRSPGLGDTAMYLCATSSQGQGWNEQFFGPGTRLTVL.

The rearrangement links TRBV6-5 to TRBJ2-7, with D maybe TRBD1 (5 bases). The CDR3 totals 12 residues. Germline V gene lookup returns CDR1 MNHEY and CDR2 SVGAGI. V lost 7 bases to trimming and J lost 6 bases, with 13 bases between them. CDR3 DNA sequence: TGTGCCAGCACAGATGGGGCCGGCGAGCAGTACTTC. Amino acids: CASTDGAGEQYF.

The DNA for the CDR3 is TGTGCCGCAGCGGGGGGATCCTACAATGAGCAGTTCTTC. Its translation is CAAAGGSYNEQFF. The V call is TRBV10-3, the J call TRBJ2-1; TRBD2 matches 9 bases. The CDR3 length is 13 residues. Trimming cost V 11 bases and J 1 base; bases outside gene matches: 3. Germline CDR1 ENHRY, CDR2 SYGVKD.

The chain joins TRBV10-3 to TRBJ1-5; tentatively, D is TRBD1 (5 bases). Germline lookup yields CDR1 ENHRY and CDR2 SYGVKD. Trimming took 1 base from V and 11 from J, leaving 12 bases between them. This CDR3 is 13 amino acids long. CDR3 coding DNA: TGTGCCATCAGTGAGTTCGCCCCGGGGGCCCAGCATTTT. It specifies CAISEFAPGAQHF.

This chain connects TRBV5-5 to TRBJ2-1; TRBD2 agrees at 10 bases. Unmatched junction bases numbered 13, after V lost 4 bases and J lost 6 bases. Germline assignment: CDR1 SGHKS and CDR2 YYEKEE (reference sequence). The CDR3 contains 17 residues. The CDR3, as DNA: TGTGCCAGCAGCGCAAGAGGACTAGCGGTCGGGGGCAATGAGCAGTTCTTC. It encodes CASSARGLAVGGNEQFF.

The CDR3 DNA follows: TGTGCCAGCAGCCCCTACAGCAATCAGCCCCAGCATTTT. Amino acid sequence: CASSPYSNQPQHF. This chain connects TRBV3-1 (or the pseudogene TRBV3-2) to TRBJ1-5; D is unclear. From germline, CDR1 is LGHDT and CDR2 YNNKEL (reference sequence). The CDR3 sequence is 13 residues long. Trimming removed 4 bases at V and 1 base at J, with 5 bases between.

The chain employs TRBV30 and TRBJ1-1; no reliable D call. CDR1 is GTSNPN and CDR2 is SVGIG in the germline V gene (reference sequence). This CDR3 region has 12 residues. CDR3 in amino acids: CAYTVRNTEAFF. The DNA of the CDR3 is TGTGCTTATACGGTTCGGAACACTGAAGCTTTCTTT.

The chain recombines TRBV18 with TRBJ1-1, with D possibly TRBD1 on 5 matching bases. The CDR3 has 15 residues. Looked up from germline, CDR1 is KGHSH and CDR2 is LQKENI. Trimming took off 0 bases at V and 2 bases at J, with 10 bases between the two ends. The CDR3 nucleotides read TGTGCCAGCTCACCACCCCGGACATTCAACACTGAAGCTTTCTTT. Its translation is CASSPPRTFNTEAFF.

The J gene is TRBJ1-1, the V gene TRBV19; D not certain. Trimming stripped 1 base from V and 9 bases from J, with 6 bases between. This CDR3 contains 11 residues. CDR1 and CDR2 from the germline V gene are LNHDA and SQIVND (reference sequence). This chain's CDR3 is CASSIALQAFF. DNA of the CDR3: TGTGCCAGTAGTATAGCCCTACAAGCTTTCTTT.

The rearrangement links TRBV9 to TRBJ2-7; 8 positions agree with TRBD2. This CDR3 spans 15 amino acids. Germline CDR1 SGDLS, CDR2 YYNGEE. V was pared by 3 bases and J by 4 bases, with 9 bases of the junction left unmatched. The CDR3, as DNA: TGTGCCAGCAGCGCGGGACTAGGACCGAAATACGAGCAGTACTTC. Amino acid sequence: CASSAGLGPKYEQYF.

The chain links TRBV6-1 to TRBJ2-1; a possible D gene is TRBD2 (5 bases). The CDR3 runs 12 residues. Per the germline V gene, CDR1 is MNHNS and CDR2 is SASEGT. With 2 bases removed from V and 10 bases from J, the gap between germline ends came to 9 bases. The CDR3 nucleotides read TGTGCCAGCAGTGAATTGATAGCGGAGCAGTTCTTC. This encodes CASSELIAEQFF.

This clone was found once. This CDR3 reads CASSLGPGNREQFF. The CDR3 region has the DNA TGTGCCAGCAGCTTAGGTCCAGGGAATCGTGAGCAGTTCTTC. The chain uses TRBV7-8 and TRBJ2-1; maybe TRBD1 (5 bases). Germline-derived CDR1 and CDR2 are SGHVS and FQNEAQ. Deletions cut 1 base from V and 9 bases from J, with 13 bases between. This CDR3 is built from 14 residues.

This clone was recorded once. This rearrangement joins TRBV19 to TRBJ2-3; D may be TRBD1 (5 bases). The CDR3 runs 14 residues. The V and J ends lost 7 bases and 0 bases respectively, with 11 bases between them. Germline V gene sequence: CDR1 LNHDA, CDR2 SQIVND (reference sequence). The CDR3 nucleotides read TGTGCCAGTACCCGGACACCCAGCACAGATACGCAGTATTTT. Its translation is CASTRTPSTDTQYF.